The present entry profiles one T cell receptor beta chain with its context. Its antigen is still unknown. These data are taken from a study of T cell responses to AZD1222 COVID-19 vaccine. Study-wide points: Only a handful of AZD1222 recipients tested seropositive at baseline. Spike-specific TCRs gained breadth and depth after people received two AZD1222 doses. Repertoires were obtained only post-peak T cell response.

Only in-frame clones appear in the TCRdb table, and some are missing; sequencing was by immunoSEQ multiplex PCR. The table has some 180,000 clones, roughly 92% seen once. The sequence derives from an adult who received the AZD1222 COVID-19 vaccine. Sequencing used peripheral blood, obtained 28 days after the second AZD1222 dose.

The CDR3 sequence is CASSQPRESSYEQYF. The CDR3 DNA follows: TGCGCCAGCAGCCAACCCAGGGAGTCATCATACGAGCAGTACTTC. The chain has TRBV4-1 and TRBJ2-7; possibly TRBD1 or TRBD2 for D (5 bases each). CDR3 length equals 15 residues. CDR1 and CDR2 (germline): MGHRA, YSYEKL. V was cut by 2 bases and J by 4 bases, with 15 bases left in between.